This T cell receptor (beta chain) stems from a study of early T cells in non-severe SARS-CoV-2 infection. Study-wide background: Bulk RNA from unsorted whole blood was sequenced; chains were unpaired. Findings and limits, study-wide: Comparison of clonotypes with VDJdb favored anti-spike CD8 responses while missing private and CD4 specificities.

Individual cDNA molecules carried attached unique molecular identifiers. One entry per CDR3 protein results from TCRdb running MiXCR on the 5' RACE reads. Of approximately 76,000 distinct CDR3 sequences in the sample, approximately 13% were seen once. The CDR3 is 16 amino acids. V was clipped by 10 bases and J by 1 base; unmatched bases: 16. The sample holds many counts of this clonotype. The target antigen is unknown. Sequencing input: whole blood. The rearrangement joins TRBV23-1 to TRBJ2-7, with 7 nucleotides matching TRBD1. TRBV23-1 is annotated as an ORF whose role is uncertain. The clonotype originates from an adult who was a healthcare worker with PCR-confirmed SARS-CoV-2 infection or an uninfected control (not recorded which). The CDR3 nucleotides are TGCGCCACCGGGACAGAAAGTACGTTTCGGTCCTACGAGCAGTACTTC. Its protein is CATGTESTFRSYEQYF.